This TCR beta chain was found in a study of cytomegalovirus exposure and HLA in healthy donors. The PCR had 60 Vbeta and 13 Jbeta primers. Assay: immunoSEQ multiplex PCR; the TCRdb copy retains only in-frame clones and omits some. The top ten clones hold roughly 10% of a sample with roughly 100,000 clones, 60% to 85% of them seen once. There are 16 residues in the CDR3. V lost 0 bases to trimming and J lost 9 bases, with 15 bases between them. The germline CDR1 and CDR2 sequences are SGHDN and FVKESK. Sequenced input: PBMCs. The sequence came from a man aged 45-65 years in good health and CMV-seronegative. V and J are TRBV14 and TRBJ1-6; D unclear. DNA for the CDR3: TGTGCCAGCAGCCAAGATCGCCTGGCGAGAGGTTCACCCCTCCACTTT. Protein sequence: CASSQDRLARGSPLHF.